This T cell receptor beta chain was captured in a study of T cell changes during pregnancy in multiple sclerosis. The V gene's germline CDR1 is LNHDA and CDR2 SQIVND (reference sequence). The CDR3 spans 13 residues. The V and J ends lost 8 bases and 7 bases respectively, with 17 bases between them. TCRdb keeps only in-frame clones here, not all; method: immunoSEQ multiplex PCR. Of around 51,000 clones listed, 85% to 95% are singletons. This specimen consisted of CD4+ T cells from peripheral blood mononuclear cells, obtained in the second trimester of pregnancy. This rearrangement joins TRBV19 to TRBJ1-2; D not resolved. This receptor was taken from a female donor with multiple sclerosis, enrolled in a pregnancy study. The CDR3 region has the DNA TGTGCCAGTCGTGCGGGCAGGTCAATTGGCTACACCTTC. Residues: CASRAGRSIGYTF. The complete variable domain, with remaining parts taken from reference TRBV19 and TRBJ1-2, reads DGGITQSPKYLFRKEGQNVTLSCEQNLNHDAMYWYRQDPGQGLRLIYYSQIVNDFQKGDIAEGYSVSREKKESFPLTVTSAQKNPTAFYLCASRAGRSIGYTFGSGTRLTVV.